This T cell receptor (beta chain) originates from a study of shared clonotypes between healthy human individuals. On the study more broadly: CD4 naive and CD4 memory each took three plates per donor, while CD8 naive took two and CD8 memory one.

The repertoire was sequenced with immunoSEQ multiplex PCR; TCRdb's copy has only in-frame clones and lacks some. The sample holds roughly 2.4 million clones; 90% to 96% are singletons and the top ten take around 0.13%. Regarding the study as a whole: Memory subsets had estimated richness that was generally smaller than that of naive subsets. An effect of sequencing depth on clonotype sharing among donors was expected.

Note on this clone: What it binds is unknown.

The CDR3 is 13 amino acids. Germline V gene lookup returns CDR1 SGHTA and CDR2 FQGNSA. V shed 5 bases, J shed 12 bases, and the junction held 8 bases outside the gene matches. The chain links TRBV7-2 to TRBJ2-1, with TRBD2 matching 9 bases. The sequencing sample was made of naive CD4+ T cells sorted from blood. Subset denoted: CD45RA+ positively selected. The sequence was obtained from a man younger than 35 in good health. CDR3 in DNA: TGTGCCAGCAGCCCGGGACTAGCCCTAGGGCAGTTCTTC. The encoded protein is CASSPGLALGQFF.